This TCR beta chain stems from a study of T cell repertoires in cytomegalovirus infection. Across the whole study: It can be stated that public TCR beta signatures indicated CMV infection as well as a matching HLA type.

This clonotype was seen ten or more times. TCRdb called the reads again in MiXCR, with one record for every CDR3 protein. The data contain a few hundred thousand distinct CDR3 sequences, roughly 13% of them seen just once; the ten biggest clones take up 7% to 9.5%. The CDR3 loop spans 13 amino acids. J was trimmed by 10 bases and V by 6 bases; bases with no gene match: 14. The germline CDR1 and CDR2 sequences are SQVTM and ANQGSEA. This clonotype was obtained from a human donor in good health (CMV status not recorded). Some clones in this sample may be carry-over from other donors' samples. The chain is built from TRBV29-1 and TRBJ1-1; 7 bases are a match to TRBD1. Sequencing was carried out using PBMCs. CDR3 coding DNA: TGCAGCGTCGCGACAGGGAGCACTGTGAGAGCTTTCTTT. Encoded protein: CSVATGSTVRAFF.